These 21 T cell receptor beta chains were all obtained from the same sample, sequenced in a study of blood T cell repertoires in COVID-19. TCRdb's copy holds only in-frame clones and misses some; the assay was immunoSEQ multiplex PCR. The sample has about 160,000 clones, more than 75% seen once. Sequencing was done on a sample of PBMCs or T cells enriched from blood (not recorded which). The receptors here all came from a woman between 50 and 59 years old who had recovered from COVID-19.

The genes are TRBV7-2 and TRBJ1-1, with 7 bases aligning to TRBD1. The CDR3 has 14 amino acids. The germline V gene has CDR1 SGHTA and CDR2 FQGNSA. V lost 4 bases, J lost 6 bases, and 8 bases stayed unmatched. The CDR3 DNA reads TGTGCCAGCAGCTACCAAAAGGGGGCAGCTGAAGCTTTCTTT. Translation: CASSYQKGAAEAFF. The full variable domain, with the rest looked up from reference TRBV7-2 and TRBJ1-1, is GAGVSQSPSNKVTEKGKDVELRCDPISGHTALYWYRQSLGQGLEFLIYFQGNSAPDKSGLPSDRFSAERTGGSVSTLTIQRTQQEDSAVYLCASSYQKGAAEAFFGQGTRLTVV.

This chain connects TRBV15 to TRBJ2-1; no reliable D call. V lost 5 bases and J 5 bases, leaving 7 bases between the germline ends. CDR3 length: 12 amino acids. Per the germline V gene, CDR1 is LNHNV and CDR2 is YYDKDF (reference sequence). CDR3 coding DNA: TGTGCCACCAGCCCAACAGACAATGAGCAGTTCTTC. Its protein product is CATSPTDNEQFF.

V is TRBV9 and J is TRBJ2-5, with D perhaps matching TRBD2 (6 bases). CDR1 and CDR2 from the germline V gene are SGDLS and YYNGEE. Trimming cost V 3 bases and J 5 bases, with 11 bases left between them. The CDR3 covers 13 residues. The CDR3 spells CASSEGRGETQYF. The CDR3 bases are TGTGCCAGCAGCGAGGGACGGGGGGAGACCCAGTACTTC. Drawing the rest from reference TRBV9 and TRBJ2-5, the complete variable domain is DSGVTQTPKHLITATGQRVTLRCSPRSGDLSVYWYQQSLDQGLQFLIQYYNGEERAKGNILERFSAQQFPDLHSELNLSSLELGDSALYFCASSEGRGETQYFGPGTRLLVL.

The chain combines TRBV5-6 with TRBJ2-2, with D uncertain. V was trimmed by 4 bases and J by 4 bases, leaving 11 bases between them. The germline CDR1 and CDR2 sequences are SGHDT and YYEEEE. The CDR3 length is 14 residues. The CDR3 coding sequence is TGTGCCAGCAGCGTGGACGGGTCCACCGGGGAGCTGTTTTTT. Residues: CASSVDGSTGELFF. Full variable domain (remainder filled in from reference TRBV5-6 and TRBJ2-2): DAGVTQSPTHLIKTRGQQVTLRCSPKSGHDTVSWYQQALGQGPQFIFQYYEEEERQRGNFPDRFSGHQFPNYSSELNVNALLLGDSALYLCASSVDGSTGELFFGEGSRLTVL.

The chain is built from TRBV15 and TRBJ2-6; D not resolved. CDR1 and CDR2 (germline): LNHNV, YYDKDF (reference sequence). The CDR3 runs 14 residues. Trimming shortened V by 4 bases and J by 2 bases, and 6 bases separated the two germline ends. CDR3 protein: CATSMSAGANVLTF. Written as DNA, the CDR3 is TGTGCCACCAGCATGTCCGCTGGGGCCAACGTCCTGACTTTC.

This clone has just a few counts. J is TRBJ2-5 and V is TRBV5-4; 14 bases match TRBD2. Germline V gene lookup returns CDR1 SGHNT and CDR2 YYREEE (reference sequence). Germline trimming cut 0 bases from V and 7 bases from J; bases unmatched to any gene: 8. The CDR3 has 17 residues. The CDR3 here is CASSLAPTSGGAGTQYF. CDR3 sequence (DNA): TGTGCCAGCAGCTTGGCCCCGACTAGCGGGGGGGCCGGGACCCAGTACTTC.

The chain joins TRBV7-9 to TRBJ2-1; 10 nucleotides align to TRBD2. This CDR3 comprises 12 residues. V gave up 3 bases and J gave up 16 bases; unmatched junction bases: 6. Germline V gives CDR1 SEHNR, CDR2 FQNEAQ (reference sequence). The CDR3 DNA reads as TGTGCCAGCAGCTTCGAGCGGGGGGGCCAATTCTTC. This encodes CASSFERGGQFF.

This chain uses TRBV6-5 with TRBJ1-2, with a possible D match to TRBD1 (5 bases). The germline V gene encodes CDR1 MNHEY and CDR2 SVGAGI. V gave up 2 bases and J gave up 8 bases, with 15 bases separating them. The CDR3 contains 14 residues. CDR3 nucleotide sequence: TGTGCCAGCAGTTACACGGGGGGAGTAGACGGCTACACCTTC. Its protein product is CASSYTGGVDGYTF.

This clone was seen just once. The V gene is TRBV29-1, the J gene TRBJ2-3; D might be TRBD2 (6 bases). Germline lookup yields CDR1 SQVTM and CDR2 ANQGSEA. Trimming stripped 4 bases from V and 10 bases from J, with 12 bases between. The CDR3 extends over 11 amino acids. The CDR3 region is CSVVLGTAQYF. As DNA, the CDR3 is TGCAGCGTTGTATTAGGGACTGCGCAGTATTTT.

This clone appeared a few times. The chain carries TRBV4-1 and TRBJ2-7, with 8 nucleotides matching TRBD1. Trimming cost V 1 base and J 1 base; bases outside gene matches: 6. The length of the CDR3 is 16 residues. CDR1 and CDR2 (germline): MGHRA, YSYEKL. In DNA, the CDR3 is TGCGCCAGCAGCCAAGGCTGGGGACAGGCTTCCTACGAGCAGTACTTC. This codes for CASSQGWGQASYEQYF.

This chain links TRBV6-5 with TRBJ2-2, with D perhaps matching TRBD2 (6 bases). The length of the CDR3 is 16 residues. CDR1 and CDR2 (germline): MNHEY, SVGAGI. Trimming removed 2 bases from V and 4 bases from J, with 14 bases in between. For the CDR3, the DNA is TGTGCCAGCAGTTACCTACACCTCGGGAGCACCGGGGAGCTGTTTTTT. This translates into CASSYLHLGSTGELFF.

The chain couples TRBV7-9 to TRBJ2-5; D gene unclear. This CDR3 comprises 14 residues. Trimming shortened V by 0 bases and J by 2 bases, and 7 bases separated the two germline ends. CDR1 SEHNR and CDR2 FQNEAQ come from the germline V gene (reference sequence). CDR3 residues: CASSLALNQETQYF. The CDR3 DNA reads TGTGCCAGCAGCTTAGCTTTAAATCAAGAGACCCAGTACTTC.

The CDR3 bases are TGTGCCAGCAGTTTATATGGACAGAGAGCGGTTGAGCAGTTCTTC. Encoded protein: CASSLYGQRAVEQFF. V usage is TRBV27 and J usage is TRBJ2-1, with D possibly matching TRBD1 (6 bases). Looked up from germline, CDR1 is MNHEY and CDR2 is SMNVEV (reference sequence). Trimming left V 1 base short and J 9 bases short, with 16 bases between. This CDR3 comprises 15 residues.

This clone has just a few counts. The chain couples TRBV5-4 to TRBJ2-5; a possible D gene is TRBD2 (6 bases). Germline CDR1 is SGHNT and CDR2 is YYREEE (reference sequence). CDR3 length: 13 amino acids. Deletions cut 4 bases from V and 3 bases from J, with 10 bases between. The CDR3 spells CASSRTMEETQYF. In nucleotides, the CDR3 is TGTGCCAGCAGCCGGACTATGGAAGAGACCCAGTACTTC.

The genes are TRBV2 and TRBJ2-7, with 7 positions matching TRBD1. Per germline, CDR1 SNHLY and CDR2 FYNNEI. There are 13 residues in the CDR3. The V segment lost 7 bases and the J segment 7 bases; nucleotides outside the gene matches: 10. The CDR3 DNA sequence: TGTGCCAGCAACCTCGACAGGGTCGGGGAGCAGTACTTC. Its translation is CASNLDRVGEQYF.

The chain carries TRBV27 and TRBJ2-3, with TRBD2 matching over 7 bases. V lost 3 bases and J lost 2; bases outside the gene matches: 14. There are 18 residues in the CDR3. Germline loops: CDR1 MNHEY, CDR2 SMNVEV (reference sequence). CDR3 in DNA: TGTGCCAGCAGTTTCTCAGAGCGCGGGGGATCATCCACAGATACGCAGTATTTT. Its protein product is CASSFSERGGSSTDTQYF.

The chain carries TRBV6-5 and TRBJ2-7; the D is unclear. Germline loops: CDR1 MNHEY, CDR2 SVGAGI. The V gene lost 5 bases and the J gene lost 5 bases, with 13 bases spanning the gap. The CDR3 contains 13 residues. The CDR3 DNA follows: TGTGCCAGCAGTCCCTGGCAAGACAACGAGCAGTACTTC. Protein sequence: CASSPWQDNEQYF.

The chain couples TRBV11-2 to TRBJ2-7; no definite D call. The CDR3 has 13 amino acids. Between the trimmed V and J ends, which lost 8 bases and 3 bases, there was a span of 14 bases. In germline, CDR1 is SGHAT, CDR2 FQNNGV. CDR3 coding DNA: TGTGCCAGCCTTGGGTCCAGGCTCTACGAGCAGTACTTC. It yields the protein CASLGSRLYEQYF.

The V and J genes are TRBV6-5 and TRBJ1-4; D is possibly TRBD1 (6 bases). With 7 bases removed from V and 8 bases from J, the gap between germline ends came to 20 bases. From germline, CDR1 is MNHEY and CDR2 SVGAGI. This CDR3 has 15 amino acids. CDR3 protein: CASIITGQSYEKLFF. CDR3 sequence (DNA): TGTGCCAGCATCATTACCGGACAGTCGTACGAAAAACTGTTTTTT.

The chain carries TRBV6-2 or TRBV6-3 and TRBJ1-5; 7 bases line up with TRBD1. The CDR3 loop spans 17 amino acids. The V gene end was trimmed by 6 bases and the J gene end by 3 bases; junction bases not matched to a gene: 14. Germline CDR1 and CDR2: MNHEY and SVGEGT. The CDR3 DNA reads TGTGCCAGCAGCTTCCCGCCTGGGGGGACAGTCAATCAGCCCCAGCATTTT. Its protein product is CASSFPPGGTVNQPQHF.

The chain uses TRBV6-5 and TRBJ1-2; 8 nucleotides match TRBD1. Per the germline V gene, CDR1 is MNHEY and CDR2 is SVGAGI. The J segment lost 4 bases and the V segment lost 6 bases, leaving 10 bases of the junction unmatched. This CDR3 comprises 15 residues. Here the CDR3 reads CASRTSQGAGYGYTF. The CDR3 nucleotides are TGTGCCAGCAGGACCAGCCAGGGGGCCGGCTATGGCTACACCTTC.